A single sample gave rise to the 19 T cell receptor beta chains below, sequenced in a study of control samples from healthy donors and cancer patients. Method: immunoSEQ multiplex PCR; TCRdb's copy keeps in-frame clones and lacks some. Here the sample spans about 83,000 clones, around 91% being singletons. Source material: blood. These receptors originate from a man aged 50 to 60 in good health.

In DNA form, the CDR3 reads TGTGCCAGCAGCCGACAGGCGAGCTCCTATAATTCACCCCTCCACTTT. Its protein is CASSRQASSYNSPLHF. The J gene is TRBJ1-6, the V gene TRBV13; D possibly corresponds to TRBD1 (6 bases). Germline V gene data show CDR1 as PRHDT and CDR2 as FYEKMQ (reference sequence). The V end was cut by 5 bases, the J end by 0 bases, with 11 bases between. The CDR3 is 16 residues long.

V gene TRBV7-2 combines with J gene TRBJ1-5; D remains ambiguous. The CDR3 is 13 residues long. V lost 0 bases, J lost 9 bases, and 9 bases lay in between. The germline V gene has CDR1 SGHTA and CDR2 FQGNSA. CDR3 nucleotides: TGTGCCAGCAGCTTAGCGGGCGTGACGCCCCAGCATTTT. It codes for CASSLAGVTPQHF.

This clone was observed a handful of times. The V gene is TRBV12-3 or TRBV12-4, the J gene TRBJ1-2, with D possibly TRBD1 on 5 matching bases. This CDR3 has 11 amino acids. Trimming left V 8 bases short and J 6 bases short, with 10 bases between. Written as DNA, the CDR3 is TGTGCCAGCCACACAGGTCATGGCTACACCTTC. Translation: CASHTGHGYTF.

The chain uses TRBV14 and TRBJ1-2; D is ambiguous. Germline CDR1 is SGHDN and CDR2 is FVKESK. V lost 4 bases, J lost 4 bases, and 10 bases lay in between. The CDR3 contains 13 residues. The CDR3 sequence is CASSPTPSYGYTF. The CDR3, as DNA: TGTGCCAGCAGCCCTACGCCGAGCTATGGCTACACCTTC.

DNA for the CDR3: TGTGCCTGGAGTGCCGGGGTCAATCAGCCCCAGCATTTT. Translated: CAWSAGVNQPQHF. The chain uses TRBV30 and TRBJ1-5, with D unresolved. Germline V gene lookup returns CDR1 GTSNPN and CDR2 SVGIG (reference sequence). The CDR3 length is 13 residues. Trimming stripped 1 base from V and 3 bases from J, with 7 bases between.

The chain recombines TRBV19 with TRBJ2-3; no clear D gene. Germline CDR1 and CDR2: LNHDA and SQIVND (reference sequence). There are 15 residues in the CDR3. With 4 bases removed from V and 2 bases from J, the gap between germline ends came to 13 bases. The CDR3 DNA reads as TGTGCCAGTAGTACCCAGGCGACTCCCACAGATACGCAGTATTTT. Encoded protein: CASSTQATPTDTQYF. Full variable domain (outside the CDR3, taken from reference TRBV19 and TRBJ2-3): DGGITQSPKYLFRKEGQNVTLSCEQNLNHDAMYWYRQDPGQGLRLIYYSQIVNDFQKGDIAEGYSVSREKKESFPLTVTSAQKNPTAFYLCASSTQATPTDTQYFGPGTRLTVL.

The chain joins TRBV2 to TRBJ1-2; D may be TRBD1 (6 bases). Trimming shortened V by 6 bases and J by 3 bases, and 17 bases separated the two germline ends. CDR1 is SNHLY, CDR2 FYNNEI, per germline. This CDR3 has 15 residues. The CDR3 nucleotides are TGTGCCAGCAGCCGGAACAGGGATTACGACTATGGCTACACCTTC. It encodes CASSRNRDYDYGYTF.

V usage is TRBV11-2 and J usage is TRBJ2-6; unclear D gene. In germline, CDR1 is SGHAT, CDR2 FQNNGV. The CDR3 runs to 18 residues. Trimming took 5 bases from V and 5 from J, leaving 22 bases between them. The CDR3 region has the DNA TGTGCCAGCAGCAGTATGATACAGCAACAAAGTCGGGCCAACGTCCTGACTTTC. It yields the protein CASSSMIQQQSRANVLTF.

This sequence joins TRBV5-1 and TRBJ1-2; D may be TRBD1 (5 bases). V lost 5 bases to trimming and J lost 5 bases, with 13 bases between them. Looked up from germline, CDR1 is SGHRS and CDR2 is YFSETQ. The CDR3 spans 13 residues. The CDR3 spells CASSETVQYGYTF. DNA of the CDR3: TGCGCCAGCAGTGAGACAGTTCAGTATGGCTACACCTTC.

The rearrangement uses TRBV5-6 and TRBJ1-2, with D uncertain. CDR1 and CDR2 from the germline V gene are SGHDT and YYEEEE. CDR3 length equals 16 residues. V was trimmed by 5 bases and J by 0 bases, leaving 17 bases between them. The DNA for the CDR3 is TGTGCCAGCAGTTCCAGATGGGCTGGTCCTAACTATGGCTACACCTTC. This translates into CASSSRWAGPNYGYTF.

V usage is TRBV5-1 and J usage is TRBJ1-1; possibly TRBD1 for D (6 bases). V shed 5 bases and J shed 0 bases, with 8 bases lying between them. The CDR3 loop spans 13 amino acids. From germline, CDR1 is SGHRS and CDR2 YFSETQ. The CDR3 region has the DNA TGCGCCAGCAGAGGACAGCTGAACACTGAAGCTTTCTTT. This gives the protein CASRGQLNTEAFF.

The rearrangement joins TRBV5-1 to TRBJ2-5; the D is unclear. This CDR3 comprises 16 residues. V lost 0 bases and J lost 0, with 12 bases in between. The germline gives CDR1 SGHRS, CDR2 YFSETQ. Here the CDR3 reads CASSLGGVGYQETQYF. The CDR3 region has the DNA TGCGCCAGCAGCTTGGGAGGTGTGGGATACCAAGAGACCCAGTACTTC.

This rearrangement joins TRBV10-3 to TRBJ1-2, with D possibly matching TRBD1 (5 bases). CDR1 and CDR2 (germline): ENHRY, SYGVKD. V was clipped by 3 bases and J by 8 bases, with 10 bases between them. This CDR3 has 12 amino acids. The CDR3: CAISDQRDGYTF. CDR3 coding DNA: TGTGCCATCAGTGACCAAAGGGACGGCTACACCTTC.

This sequence joins TRBV4-2 and TRBJ1-5; D unresolved. The CDR3 covers 13 residues. Germline values: CDR1 LGHNA, CDR2 YNFKEQ. Trimming stripped 0 bases from V and 9 bases from J, with 9 bases between. The CDR3 nucleotides read TGTGCCAGCAGCCAAGATGTAGGTCGGCCCCAGCATTTT. It codes for CASSQDVGRPQHF.

The chain uses TRBV7-9 and TRBJ2-7; TRBD1 agrees at 11 bases. V shed 2 bases, J shed 1 base, and the junction held 10 bases outside the gene matches. CDR3 size: 18 residues. Germline CDR1 is SEHNR and CDR2 is FQNEAQ (reference sequence). The CDR3 DNA reads TGTGCCAGCAGCTTATCCGGGACAGGGGGAAGGAAGTCCTACGAGCAGTACTTC. This sequence encodes CASSLSGTGGRKSYEQYF.

The CDR3 is CASSLPLWTGGTEAFF. In DNA form, the CDR3 reads TGTGCCAGCAGCTTACCCCTCTGGACAGGAGGAACTGAAGCTTTCTTT. The V and J genes are TRBV13 and TRBJ1-1; 7 nucleotides match TRBD1. The ends lost 2 bases at V and 5 bases at J; junction bases unmatched: 11. The length of the CDR3 is 16 residues. Germline V gives CDR1 PRHDT, CDR2 FYEKMQ (reference sequence). The whole variable domain, remainder taken from reference TRBV13 and TRBJ1-1, is AAGVIQSPRHLIKEKRETATLKCYPIPRHDTVYWYQQGPGQDPQFLISFYEKMQSDKGSIPDRFSAQQFSDYHSELNMSSLELGDSALYFCASSLPLWTGGTEAFFGQGTRLTVV.

V and J are TRBV11-2 and TRBJ2-7; the D gene is possibly TRBD1 (6 bases). Trimming took off 1 base at V and 5 bases at J, with 15 bases between the two ends. The CDR3 is 15 residues long. Germline CDR1 reads SGHAT; CDR2 reads FQNNGV. CDR3 protein: CASSLVVTGNDEQYF. The CDR3 DNA sequence: TGTGCCAGCAGCTTAGTGGTAACAGGGAACGACGAGCAGTACTTC.

The V and J genes are TRBV12-5 and TRBJ2-7; 7 positions match TRBD1. Germline values: CDR1 LGHNT, CDR2 FRNRAP. The J segment lost 2 bases and the V segment lost 6 bases, leaving 4 bases of the junction unmatched. The CDR3 length is 13 residues. CDR3 nucleotide sequence: TGTGCTAGTGGCCGGACAGGTCCCTACGAGCAGTACTTC. Translation gives CASGRTGPYEQYF. Variable domain in full (rest from reference TRBV12-5 and TRBJ2-7): DARVTQTPRHKVTEMGQEVTMRCQPILGHNTVFWYRQTMMQGLELLAYFRNRAPLDDSGMPKDRFSAEMPDATLATLKIQPSEPRDSAVYFCASGRTGPYEQYFGPGTRLTVT.

This chain joins TRBV25-1 and TRBJ2-3; tentatively, D is TRBD2 (6 bases). CDR3 length equals 14 residues. V shed 8 bases and J shed 5 bases, with 17 bases lying between them. CDR1 is MGHDK, CDR2 SYGVNS, per germline. The CDR3, as DNA: TGTGCCAGCGCTTACCTAGGAGGGGAAGATACGCAGTATTTT. Amino acids: CASAYLGGEDTQYF.